This T cell receptor (beta chain) was sequenced during a study of control samples from healthy donors and cancer patients. The CDR3 loop spans 14 amino acids. The V and J ends lost 8 bases and 5 bases, in that order; junction bases with no gene match: 9. Germline V gene sequence: CDR1 SGHVS, CDR2 FQNEAQ. Only in-frame clones appear in the TCRdb table, and some are missing; sequencing was by immunoSEQ multiplex PCR. In the table there are some 150,000 clones, about 91% of which are singletons. The V call is TRBV7-8, the J call TRBJ2-1; the match to TRBD1 covers 7 bases. Source material: blood. The receptor comes from a man aged 30 to 39 in good health. CDR3 sequence (DNA): TGTGCCAGCCGTGGACAGGTGGGGGACAATGAGCAGTTCTTC. Translating gives CASRGQVGDNEQFF.